This T cell receptor beta chain was captured in a study of shared clonotypes between healthy human individuals. Study-wide background: CD4 naive cells filled three plates per donor, CD4 memory three, CD8 naive two and CD8 memory one. Study results and limitations: For naive CD4 cells, around 5% of clonotypes were shared across a few donors. The low donor count limited represented genetic and exposure-history diversity.

Points on this clone: Its specificity is not known.

The repertoire was sequenced with immunoSEQ multiplex PCR; TCRdb's copy has only in-frame clones and lacks some. The sample includes millions of clones, roughly 94% seen only once; the top ten take 0.85% to 1.3%. Cells designated naive CD8 were CD45RO-negative and were positively selected for CCR7, with terminally differentiated effector memory CD45RA+ cells excluded. Germline V gene data show CDR1 as GTSNPN and CDR2 as SVGIG (reference sequence). The CDR3 spans 15 residues. V was trimmed by 1 base and J by 0 bases, leaving 10 bases between them. The specimen was naive CD8+ T cells sorted from blood. The receptor was isolated from a man aged 18-30 years in good health. The chain couples TRBV30 to TRBJ1-3; TRBD1 might be the D (6 bases). The CDR3 sequence is CAWSGGHFSGNTIYF. In DNA, the CDR3 is TGTGCCTGGAGTGGGGGACACTTCTCTGGAAACACCATATATTTT.